These T cell receptor beta chains were read from a single sample in a study of blood T cell repertoires in COVID-19. Assay: immunoSEQ multiplex PCR; the TCRdb copy retains only in-frame clones and omits some. The table has 200,000 to 250,000 clones, 82% seen once; the top ten hold less than 6%. The source material was peripheral blood. The receptors come from a woman in her seventies with COVID-19, enrolled during active disease. Each CDR3 is given with its conserved first and last residue. Fields, in order: V gene, D gene, clone size, J gene, CDR3 DNA, CDR3 protein. The D gene is left open where the match is weak. Clone size, where shown, is once, few, many, or a class for clones that have expanded.

V gene: TRBV28
D gene: NA
clone size: once
J gene: TRBJ1-1
CDR3 DNA: TGTGCCAGCAGCCGCGGCGGAGATTGGAACACTGAAGCTTTCTTT
CDR3 protein: CASSRGGDWNTEAFF

V gene: TRBV28
D gene: NA
clone size: few
J gene: TRBJ1-2
CDR3 DNA: TGTGCCAGCAGTTTAGGCACAGGGTATGGCTACACCTTC
CDR3 protein: CASSLGTGYGYTF

V gene: TRBV19
D gene: NA
clone size: NA
J gene: TRBJ2-7
CDR3 DNA: TGTGCCAGTAGTATGGTGGGGGGAGCCTACGAGCAGTACTTC
CDR3 protein: CASSMVGGAYEQYF

V gene: TRBV6-5
D gene: NA
clone size: NA
J gene: TRBJ1-2
CDR3 DNA: TGTGCCAGCAGCCCGGGCTCCGAGGGCTATGGCTACACCTTC
CDR3 protein: CASSPGSEGYGYTF

V gene: TRBV6-1
D gene: NA
clone size: NA
J gene: TRBJ2-4
CDR3 DNA: TGTGCCAGCAGTGAATTCGGGGGTTACGGCAAAAACATTCAGTACTTC
CDR3 protein: CASSEFGGYGKNIQYF

V gene: TRBV19
D gene: TRBD1
clone size: NA
J gene: TRBJ2-7
CDR3 DNA: TGTGCCAGTAGTATGGCCGGCGTGGGGGACAGTCACTACGAGCAGTACTTC
CDR3 protein: CASSMAGVGDSHYEQYF

V gene: TRBV7-8
D gene: TRBD1
clone size: NA
J gene: TRBJ1-4
CDR3 DNA: TGTGCCAGCAGGGCCGGGACAGGGTTTACAACTAATGAAAAACTGTTTTTT
CDR3 protein: CASRAGTGFTTNEKLFF

V gene: TRBV30
D gene: TRBD1
clone size: few
J gene: TRBJ1-6
CDR3 DNA: TGTGCCTGGAGTGTACAGGGGCTGTATAATTCACCCCTCCACTTT
CDR3 protein: CAWSVQGLYNSPLHF

V gene: TRBV6-5
D gene: NA
clone size: NA
J gene: TRBJ2-3
CDR3 DNA: TGTGCCAGCAGGACAGAAGATACGCAGTATTTT
CDR3 protein: CASRTEDTQYF

V gene: TRBV30
D gene: NA
clone size: NA
J gene: TRBJ2-2
CDR3 DNA: TGTGCCTGGAACCCGGGAGAATACACCGGGGAGCTGTTTTTT
CDR3 protein: CAWNPGEYTGELFF